This T cell receptor (beta chain) was retrieved from a study of blood T cell repertoires in COVID-19. Across the whole study: Sites across the United States, Italy and Spain contributed samples from acute and convalescent COVID-19. The analysed material was cDNA or gDNA that came from T cells, B-cell-depleted T cells, or PBMCs.

CDR3 length: 12 residues. With V trimmed by 8 bases and J by 4 bases, 2 bases remained unmatched. Per the germline V gene, CDR1 is SNHLY and CDR2 is FYNNEI. Original analysis: Using reference gene primer amplification, nucleated cell counts were estimated. This table comes from immunoSEQ multiplex PCR, and its TCRdb copy is limited to in-frame clones, with some not included. D and trimming were read from the DNA, whereas the V and J calls and clone size are those reported in that table. Of 99,000 or so clones in the sample, 80% to 85% are singletons; the top ten hold just over 15%. Sequenced input: peripheral blood. This receptor was taken from an elderly woman with acute or convalescent COVID-19. The chain couples TRBV2 to TRBJ2-7; 10 bases are shared with TRBD2. The DNA of the CDR3 is TGTGCCAGCGAACTAGCGGGATACGAGCAGTACTTC. Translation gives CASELAGYEQYF.